Listed below are T cell receptor beta chains from one sample, sequenced in a study of technical replicates of blood from a handful of donors. The method was immunoSEQ multiplex PCR; TCRdb's version includes in-frame clones alone and lacks a portion of them. The table shows about 69,000 clones, with 88% occurring only once. Specimen: PBMCs. The receptors derive from a human donor in good health. Some clones in this sample may be carry-over from other donors' samples. CDR3s include the opening cysteine and the closing phenylalanine or tryptophan. The D gene is left open where the match is weak. Clone size appears in some rows only: once, few, many, or a class for an expanded clone.

TRBV18	NA	TRBJ1-1	NA	TGTGCCAGCTCACCATCGGGGGGAACTGAAGCTTTCTTT	CASSPSGGTEAFF
TRBV4-3	TRBD1	TRBJ2-7	NA	TGCGCCAGCAGCCCCTCGACAGGGCCAAAATTCTACGAGCAGTACTTC	CASSPSTGPKFYEQYF
TRBV28	TRBD2	TRBJ2-7	NA	TGTGCCAGCAGTTTAATTGTAGCGGGGACCCTCGAGCAGTACTTC	CASSLIVAGTLEQYF
TRBV7-9	NA	TRBJ2-7	NA	TGTGCCAGCAGCAGACCAGGATCCTACGAGCAGTACTTC	CASSRPGSYEQYF
TRBV7-6	TRBD2	TRBJ2-6	NA	TGTGCCAGCAGCTTGACTAGCGTGGGGCTGTCGGGTGGGGCCAACGTCCTGACTTTC	CASSLTSVGLSGGANVLTF
TRBV14	TRBD2	TRBJ2-7	NA	TGTGCCAGCAGCCGATTGGGGCCGGGACTAGCGTCGTCCCACGAGCAGTACTTC	CASSRLGPGLASSHEQYF
TRBV7-3	TRBD2	TRBJ2-1	NA	TGTGCCAGCAGCCTATTCGGGACTAGCTGGGACAAAGACAATGAGCAGTTCTTC	CASSLFGTSWDKDNEQFF
TRBV13	TRBD2	TRBJ2-3	once	TGTGCCAGCAGCTTAAGGGAGGGAACAGATACGCAGTATTTT	CASSLREGTDTQYF
TRBV2	TRBD1	TRBJ1-1	NA	TGTGCCAGCAGTGAACGCAGCCCCAGGACAGGCACTGAAGCTTTCTTT	CASSERSPRTGTEAFF
TRBV7-8	TRBD2	TRBJ2-1	NA	TGTGCCAGCAGCTTAGCAACGGCGGGAGGATACAATGAGCAGTTCTTC	CASSLATAGGYNEQFF
TRBV6-6	NA	TRBJ2-1	NA	TGTGCCAGCACCGAAGGAGGGAGCTCCTACAATGAGCAGTTCTTC	CASTEGGSSYNEQFF
TRBV6-5	TRBD1	TRBJ1-2	once	TGTGCCAGCAGTTTAGCGGGACAGGGGCGCGGCTACACCTTC	CASSLAGQGRGYTF
TRBV7-6	NA	TRBJ2-7	NA	TGTGCCAGCAGCTTTCCATCTTCAGGGGACGAGCAGTACTTC	CASSFPSSGDEQYF
TRBV5-4	NA	TRBJ1-4	NA	TGTGCCAGCAGCTTACAAGGGAGTAGCGAAAAACTGTTTTTT	CASSLQGSSEKLFF
TRBV4-2	TRBD1	TRBJ1-3	NA	TGTGCCAGCAGCCAAGACCCCGACAGGGCGGACGGTGGCACCATATATTTT	CASSQDPDRADGGTIYF
TRBV7-2	TRBD2	TRBJ2-3	NA	TGTGCCAGCAGCTTCAAGATTAGCGGGGGGGGCACAGATACGCAGTATTTT	CASSFKISGGGTDTQYF
TRBV5-1	NA	TRBJ1-2	once	TGCGCCAGCAGCTTGACGGCGGGGGGCTATGGCTACACCTTC	CASSLTAGGYGYTF
TRBV7-9	TRBD1	TRBJ2-7	NA	TGTGCCAGCAGCGTGGACAGGACTGACGAGCAGTACTTC	CASSVDRTDEQYF
TRBV28	TRBD1	TRBJ1-5	NA	TGTGCCAGCAGACAGGGTGGACAGGGGGGGCAGCCCCAGCATTTT	CASRQGGQGGQPQHF
TRBV7-6	NA	TRBJ2-2	NA	TGTGCCAGCAGGGGTGCGGACACCGGGGAGCTGTTTTTT	CASRGADTGELFF
TRBV11-2	TRBD1	TRBJ1-2	NA	TGTGCCAGCAGTTCCCCGGGACAGAGATATTATGGCTACACCTTC	CASSSPGQRYYGYTF
TRBV18	TRBD1	TRBJ1-1	NA	TGTGCCAGCTCACCACTTTTCCAGGGGGGATCGGGAACTGAAGCTTTCTTT	CASSPLFQGGSGTEAFF
TRBV15	NA	TRBJ2-1	NA	TGTGCCACCAGCTCGAAGAGAGCGGGTTTCGAACCCTACAATGAGCAGTTCTTC	CATSSKRAGFEPYNEQFF
TRBV7-2	NA	TRBJ2-1	NA	TGTGCCAGCAGCTTAATCAGTAACAATGAGCAGTTCTTC	CASSLISNNEQFF
TRBV18	TRBD1	TRBJ2-7	NA	TGTGCCAGCTCACCGGGACAGGGGCTAATTAAGAGCTCCTACGAGCAGTACTTC	CASSPGQGLIKSSYEQYF
TRBV10-3	TRBD1	TRBJ1-1	NA	TGTGCCATCAGTGAAGGGCAGGGGGGCACTGAAGCTTTCTTT	CAISEGQGGTEAFF
TRBV7-8	NA	TRBJ1-4	NA	TGTGCCAGCAGCTCCCAGGAGGATGAAAAACTGTTTTTT	CASSSQEDEKLFF
TRBV11-3	TRBD2	TRBJ2-7	NA	TGTGCCAGCAGCTTAAGCCCTAGCGGCGGCGCAGAGCAGTACTTC	CASSLSPSGGAEQYF
TRBV29-1	NA	TRBJ1-1	NA	TGCAGCGTTGTTGCCCCGAAGAGGACTGAAGCTTTCTTT	CSVVAPKRTEAFF
TRBV5-6	NA	TRBJ1-1	NA	TGTGCCAGCAGATTGGGGAGCAAGACGGTGAACACTGAAGCTTTCTTT	CASRLGSKTVNTEAFF
TRBV18	NA	TRBJ1-2	NA	TGTGCCAGCTCCCCAGACAGGAACTATGGCTACACCTTC	CASSPDRNYGYTF
TRBV5-6	NA	TRBJ1-2	once	TGTGCCAGCAGCTCAACCAAACAGGGTCCAGGAGGCTACACCTTC	CASSSTKQGPGGYTF
TRBV11-3	NA	TRBJ2-2	NA	TGTGCCAGCAGCCCCTCCTTCACCGGGGAGCTGTTTTTT	CASSPSFTGELFF
TRBV20-1	NA	TRBJ1-2	once	TGCAGTGCTACCACGACAGATGGCTACACCTTC	CSATTTDGYTF
TRBV5-8	NA	TRBJ2-3	few	TGTGCCAGCAGCGACCTACCATCGGGGGCAGATACGCAGTATTTT	CASSDLPSGADTQYF
TRBV7-2	NA	TRBJ1-1	NA	TGTGCCAGCAGCTGGGGGGGTGCGGCTTTCTTT	CASSWGGAAFF
TRBV5-8	NA	TRBJ1-2	once	TGTGCCAGCAGCTTGGGGAGCTCTGGTACCTTATATGGCTACACCTTC	CASSLGSSGTLYGYTF
TRBV7-2	NA	TRBJ1-5	NA	TGTGCCAGCAGAGAGGGCGGGGGCAATCAGCCCCAGCATTTT	CASREGGGNQPQHF
TRBV4-2	TRBD2	TRBJ2-7	NA	TGTGCCAGCAGCCCGACTGCAGAGCGGGGGGTTTACGAGCAGTACTTC	CASSPTAERGVYEQYF
TRBV6-1	NA	TRBJ1-1	NA	TGTGCCAGCACCTATCAAGGGGACACTGAAGCTTTCTTT	CASTYQGDTEAFF
TRBV7-2	NA	TRBJ2-2	NA	TGTGCCAGCAGCTTATCGGTGGTGGACTTGGGGGAGCTGTTTTTT	CASSLSVVDLGELFF
TRBV6-6	NA	TRBJ1-5	NA	TGTGCCAGCAGTTACCGCACAGGTTGGGATCAGCCCCAGCATTTT	CASSYRTGWDQPQHF
TRBV5-1	NA	TRBJ2-7	NA	TGCGCCAGCAGCTTGGCCCCTGGGCTCTCCTACGAGCAGTACTTC	CASSLAPGLSYEQYF
TRBV4-2	NA	TRBJ1-1	NA	TGTGCCAGCAGCCAAGAGGTAGGGGAACGGAACACTGAAGCTTTCTTT	CASSQEVGERNTEAFF
TRBV19	TRBD2	TRBJ2-7	NA	TGTGCCAGTAGCCCAGCGGGGGGCTCCTACGAGCAGTACTTC	CASSPAGGSYEQYF
TRBV7-9	NA	TRBJ2-5	NA	TGTGCCAGCAGCTTTGAGGCCGCGGGGGCGGCCCAGTACTTC	CASSFEAAGAAQYF
TRBV4-3	TRBD1	TRBJ1-5	once	TGCGCCAGCAGCCATGAGGCGGACAGGGGCCTTCAGCCCCAGCATTTT	CASSHEADRGLQPQHF
TRBV7-9	TRBD1	TRBJ2-3	NA	TGTGCCAGCAGCGAGGGGGCCGATACGCAGTATTTT	CASSEGADTQYF
TRBV7-9	NA	TRBJ2-1	NA	TGTGCCAGCAGCGCCGGACAACAGGAGGGAGAGTTCTTC	CASSAGQQEGEFF
TRBV11-2	TRBD2	TRBJ2-5	once	TGTGCCAGCAGCGACTTGCGGGGGGGCCGGGAGACCCAGTACTTC	CASSDLRGGRETQYF
TRBV7-2	NA	TRBJ2-7	NA	TGTGCCAGCACCCCCCAGTGGGGGGGCCCCGCATCCTACGAGCAGTACTTC	CASTPQWGGPASYEQYF
TRBV12-5	NA	TRBJ1-5	NA	TGTGCTAGTGGTTTGGTAACGACGCGGGGGGCCAGCAATCAGCCCCAGCATTTT	CASGLVTTRGASNQPQHF
TRBV30	NA	TRBJ1-1	many	TGTGCCTGGAGCGACGGGTCGTACACTGAAGCTTTCTTT	CAWSDGSYTEAFF